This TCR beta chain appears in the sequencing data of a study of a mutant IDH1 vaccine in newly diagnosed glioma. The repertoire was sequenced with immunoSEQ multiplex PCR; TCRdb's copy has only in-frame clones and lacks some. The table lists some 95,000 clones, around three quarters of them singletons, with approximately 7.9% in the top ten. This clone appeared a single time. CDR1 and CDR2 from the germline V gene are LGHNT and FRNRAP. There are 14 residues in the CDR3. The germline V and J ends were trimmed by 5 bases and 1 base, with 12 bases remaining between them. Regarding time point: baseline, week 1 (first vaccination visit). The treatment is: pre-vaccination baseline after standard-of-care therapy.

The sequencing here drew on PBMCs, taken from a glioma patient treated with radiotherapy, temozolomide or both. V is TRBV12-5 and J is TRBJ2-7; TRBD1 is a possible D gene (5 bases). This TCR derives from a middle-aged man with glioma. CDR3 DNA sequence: TGTGCTAGTGGTCCCATGACAGATTCCTACGAGCAGTACTTC. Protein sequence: CASGPMTDSYEQYF. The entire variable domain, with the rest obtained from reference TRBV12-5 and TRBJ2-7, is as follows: DARVTQTPRHKVTEMGQEVTMRCQPILGHNTVFWYRQTMMQGLELLAYFRNRAPLDDSGMPKDRFSAEMPDATLATLKIQPSEPRDSAVYFCASGPMTDSYEQYFGPGTRLTVT.